The source of this T cell receptor beta chain is a study of graft-versus-host responses after intestinal transplantation (dated by TCRdb to the early 2020s). Study-wide context: Multivisceral, liver-intestinal, or isolated intestinal transplants were received by the recipients. Every recipient was given anti-thymocyte globulin induction, then maintenance tacrolimus and steroids for around three years. Graft-versus-host and host-versus-graft alloreactive T cell clones were tracked in the graft, circulation and bone marrow after intestinal transplantation using bulk TCR-beta CDR3 sequencing. Alloreactive clones were identified by sequencing pre-transplant mixed lymphocyte reaction products and comparing these products with unstimulated pre-transplant donor and recipient T cells. A cohort of about 26 intestinal transplant recipients, including one retransplant, was enrolled, and a few patients lacking pretransplant specimens were excluded. Donor T cell macrochimerism was defined as a peak of at least 4% donor T cells among recipient peripheral blood mononuclear cells. Rather than going through the commercial service, samples from a few later patients were sequenced in-house on an Illumina MiSeq and processed with MiXCR.

Libraries were prepared through the immunoSEQ multiplex PCR assay. In most patients, genomic DNA was isolated using the Qiagen DNeasy Blood and Tissue Kit and sent frozen to Adaptive Biotechnologies for TCR sequencing. High-throughput TCR-beta CDR3 sequencing of genomic DNA from most patients was performed by Adaptive Biotechnologies. The authors processed their data as follows. Adaptive's ImmunoSEQ software was the source of the TCR sequencing data for 18 patients, while a few other patients were processed with MiXCR and VDJtools. To correct CD4 versus CD8 sorting errors, any sequence found in both subsets at a frequency ratio below 5:1 was removed. CDR3 nucleotide sequences shared between donor and recipient were removed because the origin of such sequences could not be assigned. To be classed as alloreactive, a clone needed at least 2-fold expansion over unstimulated cells and a minimum CFSE-low frequency of 0.002% (template counts) or 0.001% (read counts). Mappable clones were those detected in sequenced pre-transplant spleen, lymph node, or MLR CFSE-low populations of the donor or recipient. Cumulative frequency of alloreactive clones was calculated as a percentage of all sequences weighted by copy number. TCRdb provides this immuneACCESS table in a form limited to in-frame rearrangements. Some clones are lacking; in checked studies, under half of them reflect an unresolved V gene, and why the rest are absent is not known. V and J calls and clone size come straight from that table; D and trimming were deduced from the DNA. The table for this sample lists 130,000 or so clones; more than 90% of them were counted only once. Of the sample, roughly 0.17% is held by the ten largest clones.

Per the publication, the time point label means: cells obtained before transplantation from donor or recipient. CD3+CD4+ and CD3+CD8+ populations were FACS-sorted from unstimulated pre-transplant donor and recipient cells taken from spleen or lymph nodes. This clone occurred once. Its recognized antigen is unknown. No quality values exist for individual bases; no much larger clone is one base distant. Findings and caveats that apply to the study as a whole: The conclusions were limited by the relatively low number and heterogeneity of the intestinal transplant patients. Early after transplant, peak levels of circulating GvH clones were found to be associated with declines in HvG clones. GvH clones were detected in recipient bone marrow, and some of these GvH clones were observed earlier in ileal mucosa or blood, consistent with an intestinal mucosal origin. High GvH to HvG T cell clonal ratios were observed in the allografts of patients with donor T cell macrochimerism.

Spanning cysteine to phenylalanine, the CDR3 consists of 15 amino acids. CDR3 DNA only is kept here, 45 bases in frame from base 1. CDR1 and CDR2 are drawn from the germline V gene: SGHRS, YFSETQ. A distance of 15 bases separates the germline ends of V and J, which lose 4 bases and 4 bases respectively. This specimen consisted of unstimulated CD4+ T cells sorted from spleen or lymph node cells, obtained before intestinal transplant. The sequence was collected from a human donor who received an intestinal transplant. The V gene is TRBV5-1 and the J gene is TRBJ2-1; the D gene lacks a confident call. In nucleotides, the sequence is TGCGCCAGCAGCCCGCAGTATACCTTATACAATGAGCAGTTCTTC. Translated, this gives CASSPQYTLYNEQFF.